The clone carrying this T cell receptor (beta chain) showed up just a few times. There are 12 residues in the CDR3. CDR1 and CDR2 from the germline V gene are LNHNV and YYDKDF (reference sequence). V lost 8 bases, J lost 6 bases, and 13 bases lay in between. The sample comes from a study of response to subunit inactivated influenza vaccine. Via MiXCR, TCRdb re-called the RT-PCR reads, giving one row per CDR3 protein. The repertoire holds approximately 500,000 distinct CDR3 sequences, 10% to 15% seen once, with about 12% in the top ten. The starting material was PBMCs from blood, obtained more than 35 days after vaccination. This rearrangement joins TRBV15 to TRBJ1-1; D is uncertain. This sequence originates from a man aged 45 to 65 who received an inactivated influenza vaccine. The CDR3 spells CATRLGNSEAFF. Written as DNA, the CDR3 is TGTGCCACCCGCCTAGGCAATTCTGAAGCTTTCTTT.